Listed below are T cell receptor beta chains from one sample, sequenced in a study of OX40 agonist ivuxolimab in advanced cancers. TCRdb keeps only in-frame clones here, not all; method: immunoSEQ multiplex PCR. Among over 60,000 clones, roughly 80% were seen once, and the ten largest hold more than 1.5%. The material sequenced was CD4+ or CD8+ T cells sorted from blood, taken in a trial of the OX40 agonist ivuxolimab. These receptor sequences come from an adult with an advanced solid tumor such as melanoma, head and neck, liver or kidney cancer. Each CDR3 is given with its conserved first and last residue. Fields, in order: J gene, D gene, V gene, clone size, CDR3 protein, CDR3 DNA. A D gene is named only where the DNA matches it firmly. Expanded clones get a size class; other rows say once, few or many, or leave the size out.

TRBJ2-7 | NA | TRBV11-2 | NA | CASSLAPNSYEQYF | TGTGCCAGCTCGCTAGCGCCTAACTCCTACGAGCAGTACTTC
TRBJ2-5 | NA | TRBV9 | NA | CASSLPTGSLQETQYF | TGTGCCAGCAGCCTGCCCACAGGGAGTCTCCAAGAGACCCAGTACTTC
TRBJ2-3 | NA | TRBV9 | NA | CASSVDGGPELGDTQYF | TGTGCCAGCAGCGTAGATGGCGGGCCAGAACTAGGAGATACGCAGTATTTT
TRBJ1-1 | TRBD1 | TRBV18 | NA | CASSPLTGVNTEAFF | TGTGCCAGCTCACCGCTGACAGGGGTGAACACTGAAGCTTTCTTT
TRBJ1-2 | NA | TRBV7-2 | NA | CASSLARTNYGYTF | TGTGCCAGCAGCTTAGCGCGCACGAACTATGGCTACACCTTC
TRBJ1-2 | NA | TRBV5-5 | NA | CASSLAGGKYGYTF | TGTGCCAGCAGCTTGGCCGGGGGAAAATATGGCTACACCTTC
TRBJ2-7 | NA | TRBV2 | NA | CASSFRRDFPSYEQYF | TGTGCCAGCAGTTTTCGCCGGGACTTCCCCTCCTACGAGCAGTACTTC
TRBJ2-3 | TRBD2 | TRBV5-1 | NA | CASSRQGLVADTQYF | TGCGCCAGCAGCCGTCAGGGACTAGTCGCAGATACGCAGTATTTT
TRBJ2-5 | NA | TRBV9 | once | CASSVGTQTWETQYF | TGTGCCAGCAGCGTAGGGACCCAGACCTGGGAGACCCAGTACTTC
TRBJ2-5 | NA | TRBV18 | NA | CASSQGEETQYF | TGTGCCAGCTCACAGGGGGAAGAGACCCAGTACTTC
TRBJ1-4 | NA | TRBV4-1 | NA | CASSQEGAGGEKLFF | TGCGCCAGCAGCCAAGAGGGGGCAGGAGGCGAAAAACTGTTTTTT
TRBJ2-1 | NA | TRBV15 | NA | CATSSFRHSEQFF | TGTGCCACCAGCAGTTTTCGGCATAGTGAGCAGTTCTTC
TRBJ2-1 | TRBD1 | TRBV4-3 | few | CASSQVRTGKFEQFF | TGCGCCAGCAGCCAAGTCCGGACAGGGAAATTTGAGCAGTTCTTC
TRBJ2-1 | TRBD2 | TRBV9 | NA | CASSGSGLAGGMRQFF | TGTGCCAGCAGCGGCTCGGGACTAGCGGGGGGCATGCGTCAGTTCTTC